These 2 T cell receptor beta chains share one sample of origin, sequenced in a study of patients and donors after allogeneic stem cell transplantation. TCRdb ran MiXCR on the RT-PCR reads and lists one entry per CDR3 protein. The sample has 200,000 to 250,000 distinct CDR3 sequences; 13% to 15% are singletons. Sequenced material: blood, either unsorted or a sorted T cell fraction (not recorded which). The receptors were sampled from a human donor who was either an allogeneic HSCT recipient or a stem cell or donor lymphocyte infusion donor (not recorded which). It is not recorded whose cells these are; they may come from a transplant donor.

This clonotype was picked up a small number of times. The chain joins TRBV3-1 to TRBJ1-6; D is perhaps TRBD1 (6 bases). This CDR3 spans 15 amino acids. V lost 3 bases, J lost 13 bases, and 19 bases lay in between. CDR1 and CDR2 (germline): LGHDT, YNNKEL (reference sequence). In DNA, the CDR3 is TGTGCCAGCAGCCAGTACAGGGACCCAATTTCCCCCCTCCACTTT. Translation: CASSQYRDPISPLHF.

This clonotype was counted many times. The rearrangement links TRBV5-1 to TRBJ1-1, with 7 bases lining up with TRBD1. V lost 3 bases, J lost 11 bases, and 16 bases stayed unmatched. The CDR3 sequence is 15 residues long. Germline CDR1 reads SGHRS; CDR2 reads YFSETQ. CDR3 amino acids: CASSSSTGTAFRAFF. The CDR3 nucleotides read TGCGCCAGCAGCTCGTCGACCGGGACAGCCTTTAGGGCTTTCTTT.